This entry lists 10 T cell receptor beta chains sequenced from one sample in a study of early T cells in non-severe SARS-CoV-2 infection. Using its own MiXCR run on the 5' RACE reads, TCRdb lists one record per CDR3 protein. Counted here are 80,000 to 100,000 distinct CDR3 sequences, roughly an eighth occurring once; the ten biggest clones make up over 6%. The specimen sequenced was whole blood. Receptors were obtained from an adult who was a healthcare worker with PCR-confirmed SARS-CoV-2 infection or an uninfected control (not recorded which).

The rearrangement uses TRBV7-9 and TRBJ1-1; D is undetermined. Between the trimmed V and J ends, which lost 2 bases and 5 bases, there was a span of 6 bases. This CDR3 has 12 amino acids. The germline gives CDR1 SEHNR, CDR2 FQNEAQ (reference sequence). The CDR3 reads CASSLIGTEAFF. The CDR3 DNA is TGTGCCAGCAGCTTAATAGGGACTGAAGCTTTCTTT.

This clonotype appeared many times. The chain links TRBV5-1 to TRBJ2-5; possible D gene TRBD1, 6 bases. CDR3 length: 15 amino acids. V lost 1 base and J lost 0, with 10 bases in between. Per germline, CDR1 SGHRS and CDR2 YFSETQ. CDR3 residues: CASSLQGGHQETQYF. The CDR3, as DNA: TGCGCCAGCAGCTTGCAAGGGGGACACCAAGAGACCCAGTACTTC.

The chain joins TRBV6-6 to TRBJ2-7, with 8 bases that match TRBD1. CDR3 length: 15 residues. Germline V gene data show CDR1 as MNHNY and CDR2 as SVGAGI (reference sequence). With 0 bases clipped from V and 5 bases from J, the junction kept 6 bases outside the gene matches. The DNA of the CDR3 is TGTGCCAGCAGTTACTCAACGGACAGGGTCGACGAGCAGTACTTC. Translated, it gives CASSYSTDRVDEQYF.

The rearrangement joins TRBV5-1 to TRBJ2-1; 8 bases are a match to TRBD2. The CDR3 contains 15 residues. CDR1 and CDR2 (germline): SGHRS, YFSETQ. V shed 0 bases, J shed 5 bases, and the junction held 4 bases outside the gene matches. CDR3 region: CASSLAFGRDNEQFF. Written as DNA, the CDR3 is TGCGCCAGCAGCTTGGCCTTCGGGAGGGACAATGAGCAGTTCTTC.

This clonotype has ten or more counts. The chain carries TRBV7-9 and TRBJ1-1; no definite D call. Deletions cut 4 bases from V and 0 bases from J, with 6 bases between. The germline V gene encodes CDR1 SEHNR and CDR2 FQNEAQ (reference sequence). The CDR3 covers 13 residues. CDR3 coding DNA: TGTGCCAGCAGCTCAACAATGAACACTGAAGCTTTCTTT. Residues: CASSSTMNTEAFF.

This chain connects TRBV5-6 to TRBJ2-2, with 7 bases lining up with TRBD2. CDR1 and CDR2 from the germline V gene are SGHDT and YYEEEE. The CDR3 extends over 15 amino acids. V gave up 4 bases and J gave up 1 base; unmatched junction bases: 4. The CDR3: CASSRDYRNTGELFF. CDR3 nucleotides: TGTGCCAGCAGCCGGGACTATCGGAACACCGGGGAGCTGTTTTTT.

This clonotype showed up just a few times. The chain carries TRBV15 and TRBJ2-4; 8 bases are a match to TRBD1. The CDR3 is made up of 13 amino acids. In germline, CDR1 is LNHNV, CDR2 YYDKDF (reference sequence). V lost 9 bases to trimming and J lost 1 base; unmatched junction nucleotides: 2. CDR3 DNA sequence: TGTGCCACGAGACAGGGGGCCAAAAACATTCAGTACTTC. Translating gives CATRQGAKNIQYF.

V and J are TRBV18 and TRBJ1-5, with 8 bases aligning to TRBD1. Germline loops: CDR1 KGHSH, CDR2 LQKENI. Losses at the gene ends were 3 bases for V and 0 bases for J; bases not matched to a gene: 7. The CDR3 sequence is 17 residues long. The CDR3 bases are TGTGCCAGCTCACCGGGACAGGTAGCATATAGCAATCAGCCCCAGCATTTT. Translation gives CASSPGQVAYSNQPQHF.

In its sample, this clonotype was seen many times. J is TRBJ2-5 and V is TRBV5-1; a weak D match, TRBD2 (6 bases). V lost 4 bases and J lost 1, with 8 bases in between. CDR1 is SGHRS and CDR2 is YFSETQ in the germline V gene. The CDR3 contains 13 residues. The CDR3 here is CASSREIQETQYF. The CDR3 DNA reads TGCGCCAGCAGCCGGGAGATCCAAGAGACCCAGTACTTC.

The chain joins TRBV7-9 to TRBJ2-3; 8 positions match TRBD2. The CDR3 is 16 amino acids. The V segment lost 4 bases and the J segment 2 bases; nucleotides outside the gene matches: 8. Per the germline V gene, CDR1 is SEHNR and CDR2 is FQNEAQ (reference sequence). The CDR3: CASSSPGGGYTDTQYF. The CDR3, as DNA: TGTGCCAGCAGCTCCCCGGGAGGGGGTTACACAGATACGCAGTATTTT.